The source of this TCR beta chain is a study of control samples from healthy donors and cancer patients. This table comes from immunoSEQ multiplex PCR, and its TCRdb copy is limited to in-frame clones, with some not included. The sample includes about 94,000 clones, approximately 90% of them seen just once. This CDR3 comprises 14 residues. The germline gives CDR1 LNHDA, CDR2 SQIVND (reference sequence). V gave up 1 base and J gave up 0 bases, with 5 bases separating them. The sample taken for sequencing was blood. This TCR came from a woman between 18 and 29 years old in good health. The chain employs TRBV19 and TRBJ2-3; no clear D gene. This CDR3 reads CASSIVSSTDTQYF. The CDR3 DNA is TGTGCCAGTAGTATAGTGTCTAGCACAGATACGCAGTATTTT.